The 7 T cell receptor beta chains reported below all come from one sample, sequenced in a study of regulatory T cells in long-lasting Graves disease listed by TCRdb under 2021. Per the publication, the time point label means: newly diagnosed GD, antithyroid drugs for less than 3 months. For both TCR sequencing and RNA sequencing, RNA was extracted from PBMCs using TRIzol. To prepare the library, multiplex PCR was applied. The run used an Illumina HiSeq 4000. CDR3 regions were amplified by Arm-PCR with iRepertoire HTBI primers to construct TCR beta libraries. TCRdb applied fastp at Q25 and MiXCR to the public reads, then kept only in-frame beta chains. Rows matching on CDR3 protein sequence are summarized as one entry with the most common DNA and genes. The sample records about 430,000 distinct CDR3 sequences, approximately 16% of which are singletons. The ten most abundant clones make up about 8% of the sample.

These data are also associated with another study on T cells in Graves' hyperthyroidism and ophthalmopathy.

This sample comprised peripheral blood mononuclear cells (PBMCs), obtained at new diagnosis, from a patient treated with antithyroid drugs. These TCRs come from a woman aged 40 to 49 with Graves disease. Donor details come from another sample of the same person, matched by shared clones.

This clonotype was observed a few times. The J gene is TRBJ2-2, the V gene TRBV20-1; either TRBD1 or TRBD2 may fit D (5 bases each). The V end lost 2 bases, the J end lost 3 bases, and 13 bases lay between the germline ends. Germline loops: CDR1 DFQATT, CDR2 SNEGSKA (reference sequence). This CDR3 spans 15 amino acids. This chain's CDR3 is CSARSRDPDTGELFF. CDR3 bases: TGCAGTGCTAGATCCCGGGACCCCGACACCGGGGAGCTGTTTTTT.

The V call is TRBV28, the J call TRBJ1-2; a weak D match, TRBD1 (5 bases). Trimming took off 5 bases at V and 5 bases at J, with 18 bases between the two ends. This CDR3 is built from 15 residues. From germline, CDR1 is MDHEN and CDR2 SYDVKM. CDR3 in amino acids: CASSLSGTSLYGYTF. For the CDR3, the DNA is TGTGCCAGCAGTCTTAGCGGGACCTCCCTATATGGCTACACCTTC.

This clonotype was observed many times. The chain uses TRBV2 and TRBJ2-7; D is possibly TRBD2 (6 bases). The length of the CDR3 is 14 residues. From germline, CDR1 is SNHLY and CDR2 FYNNEI. V was cut by 8 bases and J by 3 bases, with 17 bases left in between. For the CDR3, the DNA is TGTGCCAGCGGAGGGGCAAAGAGGGACTACGAGCAGTACTTC. It is translated as CASGGAKRDYEQYF.

In this sample, this clonotype turned up many times. This chain links TRBV18 with TRBJ1-2, with D tentatively TRBD1 (5 bases). CDR1 and CDR2 from the germline V gene are KGHSH and LQKENI. CDR3 length equals 14 residues. V was shortened by 2 bases and J by 0 bases, with 7 bases between the two germline ends. Written as DNA, the CDR3 is TGTGCCAGCTCACCAGACAGCTCTAACTATGGCTACACCTTC. Protein: CASSPDSSNYGYTF.

The CDR3 DNA follows: TGCGCCAGCAGCCAAGATCGGGTCCCGGGAGGACCTTCCTACGAGCAGTACTTC. Protein: CASSQDRVPGGPSYEQYF. This chain uses TRBV4-3 with TRBJ2-7; 7 positions match TRBD2. The germline gives CDR1 LGHNA, CDR2 YSLEER. Trimming removed 0 bases from V and 1 base from J; junction bases left unmatched: 12. The CDR3 contains 18 residues.

The rearrangement links TRBV5-6 to TRBJ2-4, with D perhaps TRBD2 (6 bases). Germline CDR1 reads SGHDT; CDR2 reads YYEEEE. This CDR3 comprises 12 residues. Trimming shortened V by 0 bases and J by 15 bases, and 13 bases separated the two germline ends. The CDR3 DNA reads as TGTGCCAGCAGCTTGGTGCGGGGAGTCCTGTACTTC. Translation: CASSLVRGVLYF.

This rearrangement joins TRBV6-2 or TRBV6-3 to TRBJ2-2; 9 bases are shared with TRBD2. The CDR3 extends over 16 amino acids. Germline loops: CDR1 MNHEY, CDR2 SVGEGT. The V and J ends lost 8 bases and 5 bases, in that order; junction bases with no gene match: 12. The CDR3 here is CASAGPAGGWTGELFF. The CDR3 bases are TGTGCCAGCGCAGGACCAGCGGGAGGTTGGACCGGGGAGCTGTTTTTT.